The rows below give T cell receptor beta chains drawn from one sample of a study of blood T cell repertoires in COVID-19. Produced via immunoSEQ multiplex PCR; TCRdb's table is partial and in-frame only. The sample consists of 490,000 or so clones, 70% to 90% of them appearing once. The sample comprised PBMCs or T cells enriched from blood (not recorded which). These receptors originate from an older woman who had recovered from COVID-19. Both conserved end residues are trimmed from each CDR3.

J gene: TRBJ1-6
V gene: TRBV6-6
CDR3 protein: ASRPLTDRPPLH

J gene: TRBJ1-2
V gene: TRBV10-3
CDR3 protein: AISGLGQGRGGYT

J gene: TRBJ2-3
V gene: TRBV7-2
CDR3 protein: ASSSRGTGWDTQY

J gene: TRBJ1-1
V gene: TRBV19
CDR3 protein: ASSIDRTGRGTEAF

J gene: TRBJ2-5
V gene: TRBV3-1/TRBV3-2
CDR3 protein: ASSRGTGGETQY

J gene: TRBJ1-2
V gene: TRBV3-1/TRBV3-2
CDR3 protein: ASSPFRTGGYGYT

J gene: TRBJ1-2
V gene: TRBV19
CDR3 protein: ASSQDRLYGYT

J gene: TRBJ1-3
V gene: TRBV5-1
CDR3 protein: ASSLGQEVNTIY

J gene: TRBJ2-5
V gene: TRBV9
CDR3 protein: ASSEWGVGGTQY

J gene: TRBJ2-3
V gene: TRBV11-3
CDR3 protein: ASSFTGIPSTDTQY

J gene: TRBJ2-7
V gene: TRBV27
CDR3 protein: ASSLSRGSYEQY

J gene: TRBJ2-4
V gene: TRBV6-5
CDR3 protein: ATVRTGDLSIQY

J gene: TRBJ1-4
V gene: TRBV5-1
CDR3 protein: ASSWDSHPVANEKLF

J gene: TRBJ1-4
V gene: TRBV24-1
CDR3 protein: ATSAGQGSNEKLF

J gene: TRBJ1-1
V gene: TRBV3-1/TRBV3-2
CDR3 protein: ASSPWGGGINTEAF

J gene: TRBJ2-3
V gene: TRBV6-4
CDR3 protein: ASSARVTDTQY

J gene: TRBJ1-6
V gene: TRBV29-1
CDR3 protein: SVAAGTAHNSPLH

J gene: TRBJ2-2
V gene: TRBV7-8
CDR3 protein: ASSLQAGVAGELF

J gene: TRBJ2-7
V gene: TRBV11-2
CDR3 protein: ASSFWTGEEQY

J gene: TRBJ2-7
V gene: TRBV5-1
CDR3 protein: ASSLGGGYEQY

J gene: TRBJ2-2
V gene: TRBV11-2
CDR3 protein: ASSRTSGGNTGELF

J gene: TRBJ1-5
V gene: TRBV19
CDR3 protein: ASSIGFSWNQPQH

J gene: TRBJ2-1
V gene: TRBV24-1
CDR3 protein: ATSDRRTGLSYNEQF

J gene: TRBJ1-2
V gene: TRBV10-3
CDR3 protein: AIIQPGTGNVGYT

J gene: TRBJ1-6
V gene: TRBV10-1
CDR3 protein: ASSEANSPLH

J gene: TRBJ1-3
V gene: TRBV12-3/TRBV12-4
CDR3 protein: ASHRGPGNTIY

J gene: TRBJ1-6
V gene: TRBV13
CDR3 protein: ASSVDRAIHSPLH

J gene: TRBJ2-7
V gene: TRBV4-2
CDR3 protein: ASSQDAGLAYEQY

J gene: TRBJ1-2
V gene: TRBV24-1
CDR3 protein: ATSDGTGAGVNYGYT

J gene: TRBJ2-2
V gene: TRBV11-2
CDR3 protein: ASTRTGNTGELF

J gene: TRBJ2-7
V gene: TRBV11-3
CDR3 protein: ASSPGREQY

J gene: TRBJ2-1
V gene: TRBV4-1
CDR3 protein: ASSLERGVGDEQF

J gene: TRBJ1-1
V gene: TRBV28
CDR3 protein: ASSLWQNTEAF

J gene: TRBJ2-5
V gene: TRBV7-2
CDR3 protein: ASSPLRGRETQY

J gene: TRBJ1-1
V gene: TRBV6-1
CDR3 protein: ASSEVRVVTEAF

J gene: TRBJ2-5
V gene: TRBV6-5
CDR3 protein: ASSLTASEETQY

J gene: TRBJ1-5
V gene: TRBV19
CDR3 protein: ASSIRGHDNQPQH

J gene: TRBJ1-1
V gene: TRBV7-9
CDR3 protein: ASSQRNPEAF

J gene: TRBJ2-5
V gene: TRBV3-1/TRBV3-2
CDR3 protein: ASSQPRGDGGQETQY

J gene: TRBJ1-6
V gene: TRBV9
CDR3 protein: ASSVWPSLRESPLH

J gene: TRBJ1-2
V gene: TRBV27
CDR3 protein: ASRTAANYGYT

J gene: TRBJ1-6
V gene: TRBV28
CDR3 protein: ASSATGTDYNSPLH

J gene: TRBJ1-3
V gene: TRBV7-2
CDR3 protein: ASSLIFWTGRGNTIY

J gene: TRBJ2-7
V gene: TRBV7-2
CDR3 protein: ASTPSWGRDYSYEQY

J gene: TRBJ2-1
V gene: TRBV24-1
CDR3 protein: ATSDLGSSSGGPSSYNEQF

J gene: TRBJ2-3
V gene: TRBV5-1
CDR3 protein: ASSSRGGSGTDTQY

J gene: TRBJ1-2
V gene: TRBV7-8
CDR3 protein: ASSLPTGSGGYT